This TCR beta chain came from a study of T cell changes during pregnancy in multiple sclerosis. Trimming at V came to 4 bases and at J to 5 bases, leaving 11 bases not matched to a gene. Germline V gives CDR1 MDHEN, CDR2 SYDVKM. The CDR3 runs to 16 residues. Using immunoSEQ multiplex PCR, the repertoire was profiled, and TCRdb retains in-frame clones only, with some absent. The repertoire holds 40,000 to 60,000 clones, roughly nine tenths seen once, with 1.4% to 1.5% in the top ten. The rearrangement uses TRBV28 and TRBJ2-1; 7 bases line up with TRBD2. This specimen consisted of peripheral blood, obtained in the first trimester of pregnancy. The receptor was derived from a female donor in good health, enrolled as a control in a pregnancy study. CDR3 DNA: TGTGCCAGCAGTTCCTCCGTAGCGGGTAGTAACAATGAGCAGTTCTTC. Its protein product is CASSSSVAGSNNEQFF.